The clone carrying this T cell receptor (beta chain) was counted at least ten times. What it binds is not known. This entry is derived from a study of T cells in Graves' hyperthyroidism and ophthalmopathy. As for the study in general: Peripheral blood specimens were obtained at initial diagnosis, prior to any treatment.

Study results and caveats: In the blood, most expanded thyroid clonotypes above 0.001 appeared as well.

TCR beta CDR3 sequences were amplified from RNA transcripts. First-round RT-PCR of the TCR CDR3 relied on the HTBI primer set. A single record per CDR3 protein comes from TCRdb applying MiXCR to the multiplex PCR reads. Of under 700,000 distinct CDR3 sequences listed, 16% are singletons. Trimming cost V 0 bases and J 1 base, with 11 bases left between them. Germline V lookup: CDR1 GTSNPN, CDR2 SVGIG (reference sequence). The length of the CDR3 is 15 residues. The sequence came from a woman aged 18-29 years with Graves' hyperthyroidism. The rearrangement links TRBV30 to TRBJ2-3; D is undetermined. The material sequenced was blood. CDR3 coding DNA: TGTGCCTGGAGTGTACTTAGACGAGGCACAGATACGCAGTATTTT. Protein sequence: CAWSVLRRGTDTQYF.